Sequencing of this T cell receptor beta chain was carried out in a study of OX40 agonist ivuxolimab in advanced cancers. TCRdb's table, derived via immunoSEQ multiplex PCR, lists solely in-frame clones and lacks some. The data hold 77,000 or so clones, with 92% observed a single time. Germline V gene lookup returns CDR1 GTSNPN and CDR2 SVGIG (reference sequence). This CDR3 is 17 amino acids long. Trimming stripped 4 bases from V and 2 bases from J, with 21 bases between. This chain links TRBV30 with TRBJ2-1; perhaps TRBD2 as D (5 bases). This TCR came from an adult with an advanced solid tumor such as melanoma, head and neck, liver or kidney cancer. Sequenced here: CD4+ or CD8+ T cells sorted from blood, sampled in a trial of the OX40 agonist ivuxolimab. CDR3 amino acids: CAWINRVGIRAYNEQFF. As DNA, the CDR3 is TGTGCCTGGATTAATCGGGTCGGGATACGAGCCTACAATGAGCAGTTCTTC.